The clone carrying this T cell receptor (beta chain) was seen a few times. Its matching antigen is unknown. PCR amplification relied on 60 Vbeta primers (plus 13 Jbeta primers). Measured with immunoSEQ multiplex PCR; TCRdb has only the in-frame clones, and not every one. This table holds about 76,000 clones, around 73% found once. These data come from a study of cytomegalovirus exposure and HLA in healthy donors. General study findings and limits: An analysis done earlier found most TCR beta V segments productive about 90% or about 30% of the time. DRB1 had the most TCR associations and HLA-C the fewest, a later analysis found, with rates varying by HLA locus. Later analysis indicated greater clonal expansion among HLA-associated TCR beta chains than among equally common other chains.

CDR1 is SQVTM, CDR2 ANQGSEA, per germline. V was clipped by 6 bases and J by 1 base; unmatched bases: 7. This CDR3 is built from 14 residues. The sequence came from a woman aged 40 to 50 in good health and CMV-seropositive. The gene calls are TRBV29-1 and TRBJ2-3; 7 bases are a match to TRBD2. The sequenced sample consisted of PBMCs. CDR3 residues: CSVNPAGGTDTQYF. DNA for the CDR3: TGCAGCGTGAACCCCGCGGGGGGCACAGATACGCAGTATTTT.